The clone carrying this TCR beta chain was seen a single time. These data are taken from a study of blood T cell repertoires in COVID-19. The overall study: There were acute and convalescent COVID-19 samples, and they came from the United States, Italy and Spain. From T cells, B-cell-depleted T cells, or PBMCs came the material, which was cDNA or gDNA.

Authors' analysis steps: The authors estimated nucleated cell counts from reference gene primer amplification. Method: immunoSEQ multiplex PCR; TCRdb's copy keeps in-frame clones and lacks some. That table supplies the V and J calls and clone size; D and trimming were determined from the DNA. The sample contains nearly 350,000 clones, about four fifths of which appear only once. Trimming pared 0 bases from V and 3 bases from J, leaving 12 bases between. CDR1 GTSNPN and CDR2 SVGIG come from the germline V gene (reference sequence). The CDR3 totals 16 residues. The source of this sequence is a man under 40 with active or convalescent COVID-19. Material: peripheral blood. This sequence joins TRBV30 and TRBJ1-6; D is uncertain. CDR3 region: CAWSVLGRVYNSPLHF. CDR3 DNA: TGTGCCTGGAGTGTACTAGGGAGAGTCTATAATTCACCCCTCCACTTT.